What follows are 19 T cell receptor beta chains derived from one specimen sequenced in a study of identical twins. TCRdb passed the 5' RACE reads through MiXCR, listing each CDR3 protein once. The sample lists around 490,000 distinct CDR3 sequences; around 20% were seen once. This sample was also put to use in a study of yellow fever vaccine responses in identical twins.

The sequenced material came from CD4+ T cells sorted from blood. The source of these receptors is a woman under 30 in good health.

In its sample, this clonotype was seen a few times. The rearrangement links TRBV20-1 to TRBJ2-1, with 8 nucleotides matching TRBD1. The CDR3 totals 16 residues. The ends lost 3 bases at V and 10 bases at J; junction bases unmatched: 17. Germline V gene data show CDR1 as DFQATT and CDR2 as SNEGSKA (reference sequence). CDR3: CSAREPGGLVSREQFF. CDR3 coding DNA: TGCAGTGCTAGGGAACCAGGGGGCCTTGTATCAAGGGAGCAGTTCTTC.

The CDR3 protein is CASRYGLAGGLGELFF. The CDR3 DNA reads as TGTGCCAGCAGATACGGACTAGCGGGGGGGCTTGGGGAGCTGTTTTTT. V usage is TRBV6-5 and J usage is TRBJ2-2; 15 bases are shared with TRBD2. Losses at the gene ends were 6 bases for V and 8 bases for J; bases not matched to a gene: 7. The CDR3 extends over 16 amino acids. Germline V gene data show CDR1 as MNHEY and CDR2 as SVGAGI.

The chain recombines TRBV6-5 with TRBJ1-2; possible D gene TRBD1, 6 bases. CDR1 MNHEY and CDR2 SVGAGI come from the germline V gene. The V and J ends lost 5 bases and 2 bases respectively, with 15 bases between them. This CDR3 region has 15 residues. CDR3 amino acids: CASSTERGFNYGYTF. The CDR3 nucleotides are TGTGCCAGCAGTACCGAGAGGGGGTTCAACTATGGCTACACCTTC.

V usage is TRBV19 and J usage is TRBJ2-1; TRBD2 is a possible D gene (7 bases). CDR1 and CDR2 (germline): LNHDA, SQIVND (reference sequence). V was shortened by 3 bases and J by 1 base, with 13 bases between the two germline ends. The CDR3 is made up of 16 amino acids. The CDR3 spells CASSMRGGSSYNEQFF. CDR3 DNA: TGTGCCAGTAGTATGAGGGGGGGCAGTTCCTACAATGAGCAGTTCTTC.

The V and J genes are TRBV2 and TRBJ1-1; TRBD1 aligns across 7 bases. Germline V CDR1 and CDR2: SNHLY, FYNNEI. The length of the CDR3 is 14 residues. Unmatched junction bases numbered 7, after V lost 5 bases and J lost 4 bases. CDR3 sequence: CASSSDRVRTEAFF. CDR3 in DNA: TGTGCCAGCAGTTCAGACAGGGTTCGCACTGAAGCTTTCTTT.

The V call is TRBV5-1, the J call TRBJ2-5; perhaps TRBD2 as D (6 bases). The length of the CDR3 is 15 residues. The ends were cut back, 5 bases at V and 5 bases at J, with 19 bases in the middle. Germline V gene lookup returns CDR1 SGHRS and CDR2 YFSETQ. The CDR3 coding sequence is TGCGCCAGCAGACGGGCTAGCGCTCTAATGGAGACCCAGTACTTC. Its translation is CASRRASALMETQYF.

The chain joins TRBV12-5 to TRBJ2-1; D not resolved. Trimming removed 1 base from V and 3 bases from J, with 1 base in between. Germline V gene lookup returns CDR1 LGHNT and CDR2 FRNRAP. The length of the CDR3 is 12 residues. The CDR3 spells CASGLDYNEQFF. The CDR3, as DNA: TGTGCTAGTGGTTTGGACTACAATGAGCAGTTCTTC.

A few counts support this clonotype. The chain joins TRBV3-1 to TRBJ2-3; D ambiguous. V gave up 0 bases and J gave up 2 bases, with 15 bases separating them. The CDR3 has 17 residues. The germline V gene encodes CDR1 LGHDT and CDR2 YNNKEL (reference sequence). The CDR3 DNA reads TGTGCCAGCAGCCAAGATATTAGTCGGCGTTACACAGATACGCAGTATTTT. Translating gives CASSQDISRRYTDTQYF.

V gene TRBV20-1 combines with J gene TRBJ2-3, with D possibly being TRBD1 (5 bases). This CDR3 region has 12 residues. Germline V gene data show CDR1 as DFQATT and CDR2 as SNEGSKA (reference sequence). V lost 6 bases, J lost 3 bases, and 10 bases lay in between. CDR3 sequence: CSAVRQTDTQYF. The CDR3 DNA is TGCAGTGCCGTAAGACAGACAGATACGCAGTATTTT.

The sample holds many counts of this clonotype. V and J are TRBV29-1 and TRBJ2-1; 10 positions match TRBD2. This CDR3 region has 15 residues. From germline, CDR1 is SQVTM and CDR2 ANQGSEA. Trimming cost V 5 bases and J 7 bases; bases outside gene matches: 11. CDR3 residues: CSVQSGRANKNEQFF. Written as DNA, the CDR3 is TGCAGCGTTCAGAGCGGGAGGGCGAACAAAAATGAGCAGTTCTTC.

The CDR3 reads CASSLDRARGEQFF. CDR3 in DNA: TGTGCCAGCAGCTTGGACAGGGCCAGGGGTGAGCAGTTCTTC. The rearrangement uses TRBV7-2 and TRBJ2-1, with TRBD1 matching over 8 bases. The V gene end was trimmed by 3 bases and the J gene end by 9 bases; junction bases not matched to a gene: 7. Germline CDR1 SGHTA, CDR2 FQGNSA. The CDR3 is made up of 14 amino acids.

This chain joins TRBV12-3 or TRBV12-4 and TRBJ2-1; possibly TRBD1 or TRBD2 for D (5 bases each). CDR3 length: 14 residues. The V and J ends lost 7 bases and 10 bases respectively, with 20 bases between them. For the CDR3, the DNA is TGTGCCAGCATACGGGCCGGGGCGATAAAGGAGCAGTTCTTC. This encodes CASIRAGAIKEQFF.

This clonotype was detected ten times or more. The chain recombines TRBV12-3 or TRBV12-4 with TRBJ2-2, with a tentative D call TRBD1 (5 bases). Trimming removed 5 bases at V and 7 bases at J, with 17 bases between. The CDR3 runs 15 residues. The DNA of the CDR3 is TGTGCCAGCAGTGCCCGGGCAGGGTTAATCGGGGAGCTGTTTTTT. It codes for CASSARAGLIGELFF.

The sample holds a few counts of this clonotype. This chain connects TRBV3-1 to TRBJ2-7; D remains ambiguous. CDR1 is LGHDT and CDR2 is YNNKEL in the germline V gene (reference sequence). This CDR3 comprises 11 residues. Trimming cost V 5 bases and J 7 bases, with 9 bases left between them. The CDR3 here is CASSDAREQYF. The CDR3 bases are TGTGCCAGCAGCGATGCTCGGGAGCAGTACTTC.

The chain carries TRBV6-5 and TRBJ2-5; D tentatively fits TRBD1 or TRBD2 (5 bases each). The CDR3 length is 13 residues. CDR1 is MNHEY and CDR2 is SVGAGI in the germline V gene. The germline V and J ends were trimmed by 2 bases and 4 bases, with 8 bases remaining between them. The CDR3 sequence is CASSYGGIETQYF. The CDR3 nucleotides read TGTGCCAGCAGTTACGGGGGAATAGAGACCCAGTACTTC.

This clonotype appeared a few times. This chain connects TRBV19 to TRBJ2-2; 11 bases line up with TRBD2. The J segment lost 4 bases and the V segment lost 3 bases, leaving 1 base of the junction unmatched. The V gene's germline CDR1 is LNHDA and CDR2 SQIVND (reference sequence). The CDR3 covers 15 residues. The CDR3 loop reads CASSISGRVTGELFF. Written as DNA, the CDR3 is TGTGCCAGTAGTATTAGCGGGAGGGTCACCGGGGAGCTGTTTTTT.

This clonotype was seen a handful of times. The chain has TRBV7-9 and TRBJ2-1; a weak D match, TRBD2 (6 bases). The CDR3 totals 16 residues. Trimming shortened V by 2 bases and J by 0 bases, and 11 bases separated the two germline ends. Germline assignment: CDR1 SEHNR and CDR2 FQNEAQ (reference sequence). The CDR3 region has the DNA TGTGCCAGCAGCTTATGGCTCGGGAGCTCCTACAATGAGCAGTTCTTC. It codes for CASSLWLGSSYNEQFF.

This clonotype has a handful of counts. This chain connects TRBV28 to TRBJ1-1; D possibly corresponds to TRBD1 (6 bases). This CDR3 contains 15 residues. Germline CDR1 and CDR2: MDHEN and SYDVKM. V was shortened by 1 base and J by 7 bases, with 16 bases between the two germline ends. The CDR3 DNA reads TGTGCCAGCAGTTTATATGGACTCCCAGGGGATGAAGCTTTCTTT. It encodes CASSLYGLPGDEAFF. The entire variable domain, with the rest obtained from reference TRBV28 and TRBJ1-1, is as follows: DVKVTQSSRYLVKRTGEKVFLECVQDMDHENMFWYRQDPGLGLRLIYFSYDVKMKEKGDIPEGYSVSREKKERFSLILESASTNQTSMYLCASSLYGLPGDEAFFGQGTRLTVV.

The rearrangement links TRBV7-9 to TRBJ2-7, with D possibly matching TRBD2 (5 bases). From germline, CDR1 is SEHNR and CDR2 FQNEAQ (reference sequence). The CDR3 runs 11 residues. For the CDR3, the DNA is TGTGCGGTAGACGGGATCTACGAGCAGTACTTC. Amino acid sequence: CAVDGIYEQYF.